What follows describes a single T cell receptor (beta chain). The source of the sample is a study of glioma-infiltrating T cells. The CDR3 has 13 amino acids. Germline lookup yields CDR1 MDHEN and CDR2 SYDVKM. Trimming pared 4 bases from V and 4 bases from J, leaving 11 bases between. TCR alpha and beta CDR3 regions were amplified from RNA using iRepertoire nested multiplex PCR. TCRdb fed the multiplex PCR reads into MiXCR, producing one record per CDR3 protein. The sample lists about 93,000 distinct CDR3 sequences; 35% to 45% were seen once. The chain has TRBV28 and TRBJ2-7; a weak D match, TRBD1 (6 bases). The sequenced sample was glioma tissue, nonneoplastic brain tissue, or PBMCs (not recorded which). This clonotype originated in a human donor with low-grade glioma or glioblastoma, undergoing nonglioma brain surgery, or in good health (not recorded which). The DNA of the CDR3 is TGTGCCAGCAGTTCTCCTGGACAGTACGAGCAGTACGTC. Translating gives CASSSPGQYEQYV.